This entry lists 10 T cell receptor beta chains sequenced from one sample in a study of cytomegalovirus exposure and HLA in healthy donors. Clones were read by immunoSEQ multiplex PCR, and TCRdb kept only the in-frame ones, dropping some. Of over 250,000 clones in the sample, around 86% were seen once. Input material: PBMCs. The source of these receptors is a woman between 18 and 29 years old in good health and CMV-seronegative.

The chain couples TRBV6-5 to TRBJ1-3, with a weak D call TRBD1 (6 bases). The V end lost 2 bases, the J end lost 0 bases, and 11 bases lay between the germline ends. CDR3 length: 16 amino acids. CDR1 and CDR2 from the germline V gene are MNHEY and SVGAGI. The CDR3 DNA reads TGTGCCAGCAGTTACCGTTCAGGGGACTCTGGAAACACCATATATTTT. As protein: CASSYRSGDSGNTIYF.

This chain connects TRBV11-3 to TRBJ2-7; 9 positions agree with TRBD1. The J segment lost 6 bases and the V segment lost 5 bases, leaving 17 bases of the junction unmatched. The CDR3 extends over 17 amino acids. The germline V gene encodes CDR1 SGHNT and CDR2 YENEEA. The CDR3 DNA is TGTGCCAGCAGCCTAGGGCCCTCGGGGACAGGGAGTAGCGAGCAGTACTTC. Translated, it gives CASSLGPSGTGSSEQYF.

The chain is built from TRBV29-1 and TRBJ2-3, with D unresolved. The CDR3 runs to 14 residues. CDR1 and CDR2 from the germline V gene are SQVTM and ANQGSEA. Trimming shortened V by 7 bases and J by 2 bases, and 16 bases separated the two germline ends. The CDR3 coding sequence is TGCAGCGCCCCAAAGTCCGGGTTCACAGATACGCAGTATTTT. This encodes CSAPKSGFTDTQYF.

This chain joins TRBV11-3 and TRBJ2-1; 8 nucleotides agree with TRBD2. The germline V gene encodes CDR1 SGHNT and CDR2 YENEEA. This CDR3 spans 16 amino acids. With 0 bases clipped from V and 4 bases from J, the junction kept 5 bases outside the gene matches. In DNA form, the CDR3 reads TGTGCCAGCAGCTTAGAGCCTAGCGGGTTGTACAATGAGCAGTTCTTC. Translation gives CASSLEPSGLYNEQFF.

This chain connects TRBV9 to TRBJ2-7; 8 bases line up with TRBD2. Losses at the gene ends were 4 bases for V and 1 base for J; bases not matched to a gene: 13. This CDR3 has 17 residues. CDR1 SGDLS and CDR2 YYNGEE come from the germline V gene. The CDR3: CASSPSGGSGKSYEQYF. CDR3 nucleotides: TGTGCCAGCAGCCCCTCGGGGGGTAGCGGGAAATCCTACGAGCAGTACTTC.

This rearrangement joins TRBV7-7 to TRBJ2-3, with 11 bases matching TRBD2. The CDR3 extends over 15 amino acids. CDR1 is SSHAT, CDR2 FNYEAQ, per germline (reference sequence). Trimming at V came to 5 bases and at J to 1 base, leaving 2 bases not matched to a gene. This CDR3 reads CASSVLAGGTDTQYF. Written as DNA, the CDR3 is TGTGCCAGCAGCGTACTAGCGGGAGGCACAGATACGCAGTATTTT.

The chain couples TRBV2 to TRBJ2-5, with D unresolved. Germline V lookup: CDR1 SNHLY, CDR2 FYNNEI. V lost 7 bases, J lost 3 bases, and 15 bases lay in between. This CDR3 has 14 residues. CDR3: CASKKTSTEETQYF. CDR3 coding DNA: TGTGCCAGCAAGAAAACCAGTACCGAAGAGACCCAGTACTTC.

Details on this clone: The same CDR3 arises from other DNA sequences in this sample as well. The chain carries TRBV5-1 and TRBJ2-7; 10 bases map to TRBD1. Trimming at V came to 4 bases and at J to 1 base, leaving 5 bases not matched to a gene. The germline V gene encodes CDR1 SGHRS and CDR2 YFSETQ. CDR3 length: 15 residues. The CDR3 protein is CASSRPGQGSYEQYF. The CDR3, as DNA: TGCGCCAGCAGCCGCCCGGGACAGGGGTCCTACGAGCAGTACTTC.

This chain links TRBV11-3 with TRBJ1-4; D is unresolved. This CDR3 has 12 residues. CDR1 is SGHNT, CDR2 YENEEA, per germline. V gave up 5 bases and J gave up 8 bases, with 9 bases separating them. Here the CDR3 reads CASSHSLEKLFF. The CDR3, as DNA: TGTGCCAGCAGCCACTCTCTGGAAAAACTGTTTTTT.

This clone appeared a single time. The chain combines TRBV4-2 with TRBJ2-3; the match to TRBD2 covers 10 bases. Losses at the gene ends were 0 bases for V and 4 bases for J; bases not matched to a gene: 16. The CDR3 length is 20 residues. From germline, CDR1 is LGHNA and CDR2 YNFKEQ. The CDR3 reads CASSQDLWLAGVRVADTQYF. The CDR3 bases are TGTGCCAGCAGCCAAGATCTGTGGCTAGCGGGAGTTCGTGTAGCAGATACGCAGTATTTT.